This TCR beta chain was recovered during a study of identifying expanded T cells in peripheral blood. Clones were read by immunoSEQ multiplex PCR, and TCRdb kept only the in-frame ones, dropping some. The sample shows around 94,000 clones, around 83% of them seen only once. Study-level points and caveats: Across healthy donors, higher total template counts meant significantly greater approximately two-week count variance. Over two and four weeks, about 16 and 19 clones changed, versus roughly 1.1 between replicates.

Concerning this clone itself: The antigen is not known.

The source is a person aged 18 to 70 in good health. The sequenced material came from blood.

The CDR3 sequence: CASSRAGAGTGELFF. The DNA of the CDR3 is TGTGCCAGCAGTAGGGCAGGGGCGGGGACCGGGGAGCTGTTTTTT. The chain carries TRBV27 and TRBJ2-2; D may correspond to TRBD1 or TRBD2 (6 bases each). The germline CDR1 and CDR2 sequences are MNHEY and SMNVEV (reference sequence). The V gene lost 5 bases and the J gene lost 5 bases, with 15 bases spanning the gap. The CDR3 runs to 15 residues.